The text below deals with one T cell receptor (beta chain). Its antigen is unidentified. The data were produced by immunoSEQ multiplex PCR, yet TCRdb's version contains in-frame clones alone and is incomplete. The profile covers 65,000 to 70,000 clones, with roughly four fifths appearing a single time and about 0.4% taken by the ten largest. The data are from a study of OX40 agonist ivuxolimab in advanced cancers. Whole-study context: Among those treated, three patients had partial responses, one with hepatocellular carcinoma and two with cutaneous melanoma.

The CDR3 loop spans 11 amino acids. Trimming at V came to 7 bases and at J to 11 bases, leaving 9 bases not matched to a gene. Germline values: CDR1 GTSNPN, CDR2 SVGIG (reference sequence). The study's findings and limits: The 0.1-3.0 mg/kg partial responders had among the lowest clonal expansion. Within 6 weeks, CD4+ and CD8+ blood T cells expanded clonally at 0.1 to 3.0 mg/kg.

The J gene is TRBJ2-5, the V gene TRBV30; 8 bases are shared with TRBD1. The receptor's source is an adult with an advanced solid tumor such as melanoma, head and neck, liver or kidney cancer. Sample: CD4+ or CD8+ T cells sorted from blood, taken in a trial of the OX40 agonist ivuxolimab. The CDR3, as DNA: TGTGCCTCCTCAGTCCGGGACAGGCAGTACTTC. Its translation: CASSVRDRQYF.